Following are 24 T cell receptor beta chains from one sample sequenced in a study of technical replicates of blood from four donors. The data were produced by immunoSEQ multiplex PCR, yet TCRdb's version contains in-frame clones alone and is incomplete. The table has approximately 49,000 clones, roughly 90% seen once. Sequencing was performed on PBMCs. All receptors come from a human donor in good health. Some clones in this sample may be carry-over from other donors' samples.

The CDR3 DNA follows: TGTGCCAGCAGCCCGACTAGCGGGAGAGACGGCAATGAGCAGTTCTTC. This sequence encodes CASSPTSGRDGNEQFF. The genes are TRBV9 and TRBJ2-1, with 12 bases matching TRBD2. Trimming at V came to 4 bases and at J to 6 bases, leaving 8 bases not matched to a gene. The CDR3 loop spans 16 amino acids. Per the germline V gene, CDR1 is SGDLS and CDR2 is YYNGEE. Variable domain in full (rest from reference TRBV9 and TRBJ2-1): DSGVTQTPKHLITATGQRVTLRCSPRSGDLSVYWYQQSLDQGLQFLIQYYNGEERAKGNILERFSAQQFPDLHSELNLSSLELGDSALYFCASSPTSGRDGNEQFFGPGTRLTVL.

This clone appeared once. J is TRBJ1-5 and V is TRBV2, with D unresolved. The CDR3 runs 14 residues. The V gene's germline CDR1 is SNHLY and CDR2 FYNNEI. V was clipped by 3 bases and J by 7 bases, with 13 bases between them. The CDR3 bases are TGTGCCAGCAGTGACCCCCGGGATCTGCAGCCCCAGCATTTT. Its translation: CASSDPRDLQPQHF.

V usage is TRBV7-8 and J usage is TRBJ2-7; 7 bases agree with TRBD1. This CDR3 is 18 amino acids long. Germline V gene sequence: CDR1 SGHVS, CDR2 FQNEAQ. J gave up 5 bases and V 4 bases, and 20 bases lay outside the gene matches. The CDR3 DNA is TGTGCCAGCAGCTACCCAAGGGATGTGACAGGGCGAGTGGACGAGCAGTACTTC. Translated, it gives CASSYPRDVTGRVDEQYF.

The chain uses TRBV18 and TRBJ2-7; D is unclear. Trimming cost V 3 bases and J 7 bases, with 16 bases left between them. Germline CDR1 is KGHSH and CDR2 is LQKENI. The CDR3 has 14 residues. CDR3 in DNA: TGTGCCAGCTCACCGCCCACTCCGCCGGAGGAGCAGTACTTC. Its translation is CASSPPTPPEEQYF.

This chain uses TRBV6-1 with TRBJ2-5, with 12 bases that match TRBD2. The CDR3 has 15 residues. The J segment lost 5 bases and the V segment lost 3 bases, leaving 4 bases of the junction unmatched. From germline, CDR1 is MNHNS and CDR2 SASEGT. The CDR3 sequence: CASSDLAGGQETQYF. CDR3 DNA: TGTGCCAGCAGTGACCTAGCGGGGGGGCAGGAGACCCAGTACTTC.

This chain's CDR3 is CASSPGGRFEQYF. The DNA of the CDR3 is TGTGCCAGCAGCCCTGGGGGGAGGTTCGAGCAGTACTTC. The chain combines TRBV14 with TRBJ2-7, with D possibly TRBD2 on 6 matching bases. Per the germline V gene, CDR1 is SGHDN and CDR2 is FVKESK. The CDR3 sequence is 13 residues long. The V end was cut by 4 bases, the J end by 6 bases, with 13 bases between.

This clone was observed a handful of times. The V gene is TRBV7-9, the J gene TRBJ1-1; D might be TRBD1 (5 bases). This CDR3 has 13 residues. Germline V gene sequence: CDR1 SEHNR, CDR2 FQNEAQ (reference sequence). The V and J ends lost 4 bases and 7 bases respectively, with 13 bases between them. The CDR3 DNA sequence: TGTGCCAGCAGCTCAAAGACAGCATTTGAAGCTTTCTTT. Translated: CASSSKTAFEAFF.

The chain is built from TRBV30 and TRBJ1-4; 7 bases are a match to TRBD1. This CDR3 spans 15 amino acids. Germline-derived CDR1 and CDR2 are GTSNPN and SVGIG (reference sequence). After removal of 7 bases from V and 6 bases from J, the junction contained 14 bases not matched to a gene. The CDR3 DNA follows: TGTGCCTTGGGGTTCATCGGGACAGCGGATGAAAAACTGTTTTTT. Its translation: CALGFIGTADEKLFF.

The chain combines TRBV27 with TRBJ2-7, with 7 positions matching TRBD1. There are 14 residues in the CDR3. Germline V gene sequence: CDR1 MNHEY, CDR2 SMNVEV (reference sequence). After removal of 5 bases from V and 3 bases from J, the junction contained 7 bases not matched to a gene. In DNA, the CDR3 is TGTGCCAGCAGTGGGTTCGACAGGGTCTACGAGCAGTACTTC. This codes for CASSGFDRVYEQYF.

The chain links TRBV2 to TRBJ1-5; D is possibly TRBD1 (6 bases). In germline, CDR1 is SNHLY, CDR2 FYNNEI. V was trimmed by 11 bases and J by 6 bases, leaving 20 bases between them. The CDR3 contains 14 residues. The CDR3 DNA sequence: TGTGCCGGTTCTGAACAGGGAAGCTTTCAGCCCCAGCATTTT. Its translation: CAGSEQGSFQPQHF.

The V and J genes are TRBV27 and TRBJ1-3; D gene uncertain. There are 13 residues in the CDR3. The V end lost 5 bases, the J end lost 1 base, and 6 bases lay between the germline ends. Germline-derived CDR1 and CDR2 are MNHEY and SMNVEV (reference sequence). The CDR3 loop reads CASSGVSGNTIYF. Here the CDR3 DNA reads TGTGCCAGCAGTGGAGTGTCTGGAAACACCATATATTTT.

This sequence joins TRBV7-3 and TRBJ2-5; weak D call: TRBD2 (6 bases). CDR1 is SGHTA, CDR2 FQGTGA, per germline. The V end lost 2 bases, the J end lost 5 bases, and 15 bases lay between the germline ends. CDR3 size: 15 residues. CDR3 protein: CASSLGTSPVETQYF. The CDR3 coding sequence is TGTGCCAGCAGCTTAGGTACTAGCCCTGTGGAGACCCAGTACTTC.

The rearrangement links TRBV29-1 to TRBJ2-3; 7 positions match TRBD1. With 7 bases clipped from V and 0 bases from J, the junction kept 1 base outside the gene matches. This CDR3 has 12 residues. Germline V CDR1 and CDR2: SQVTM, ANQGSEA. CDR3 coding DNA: TGCAGCGCGGGACAGAGCACAGATACGCAGTATTTT. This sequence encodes CSAGQSTDTQYF.

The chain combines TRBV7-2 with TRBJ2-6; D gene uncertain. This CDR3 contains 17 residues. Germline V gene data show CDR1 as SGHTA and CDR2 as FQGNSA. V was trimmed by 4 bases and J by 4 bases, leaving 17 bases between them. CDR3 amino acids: CASSSVGRPWGANVLTF. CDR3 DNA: TGTGCCAGCAGCTCTGTTGGCAGGCCGTGGGGGGCCAACGTCCTGACTTTC.

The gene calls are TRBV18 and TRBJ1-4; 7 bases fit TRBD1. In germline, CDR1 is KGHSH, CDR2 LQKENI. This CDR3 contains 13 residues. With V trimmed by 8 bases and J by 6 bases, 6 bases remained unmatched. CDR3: CASTRDRDEKLFF. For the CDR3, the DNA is TGTGCCAGCACCCGGGACAGAGATGAAAAACTGTTTTTT.

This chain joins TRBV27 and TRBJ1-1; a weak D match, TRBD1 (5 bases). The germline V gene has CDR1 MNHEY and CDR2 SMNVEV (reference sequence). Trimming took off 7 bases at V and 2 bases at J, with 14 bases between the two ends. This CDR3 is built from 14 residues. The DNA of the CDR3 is TGTGCCAGCAACCTCGCGGGACGAAACACTGAAGCTTTCTTT. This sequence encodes CASNLAGRNTEAFF.

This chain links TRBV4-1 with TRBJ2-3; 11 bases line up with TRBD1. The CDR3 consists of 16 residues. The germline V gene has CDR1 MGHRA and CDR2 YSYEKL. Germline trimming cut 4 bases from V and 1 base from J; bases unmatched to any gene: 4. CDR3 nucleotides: TGCGCCAGCAGCCTACCGGGACAGGGGGGCACAGATACGCAGTATTTT. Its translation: CASSLPGQGGTDTQYF.

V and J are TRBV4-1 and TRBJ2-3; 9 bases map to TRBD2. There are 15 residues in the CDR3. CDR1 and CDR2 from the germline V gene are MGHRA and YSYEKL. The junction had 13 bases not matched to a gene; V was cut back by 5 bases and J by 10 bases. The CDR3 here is CASSENSGGQKAQYF. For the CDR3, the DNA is TGCGCCAGCAGCGAGAATAGCGGGGGCCAGAAGGCGCAGTATTTT.

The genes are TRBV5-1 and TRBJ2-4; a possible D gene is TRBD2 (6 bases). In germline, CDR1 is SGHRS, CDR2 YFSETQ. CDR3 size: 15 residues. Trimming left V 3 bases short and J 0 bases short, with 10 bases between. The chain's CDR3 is CASSWDFSAKNIQYF. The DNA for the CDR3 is TGCGCCAGCAGCTGGGACTTTTCAGCCAAAAACATTCAGTACTTC.

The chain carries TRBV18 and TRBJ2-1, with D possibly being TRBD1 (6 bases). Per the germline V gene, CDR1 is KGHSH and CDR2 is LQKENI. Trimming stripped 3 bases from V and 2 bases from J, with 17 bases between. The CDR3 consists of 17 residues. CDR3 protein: CASSPNIQGETYNEQFF. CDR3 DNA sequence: TGTGCCAGCTCACCGAACATACAGGGTGAGACCTACAATGAGCAGTTCTTC.

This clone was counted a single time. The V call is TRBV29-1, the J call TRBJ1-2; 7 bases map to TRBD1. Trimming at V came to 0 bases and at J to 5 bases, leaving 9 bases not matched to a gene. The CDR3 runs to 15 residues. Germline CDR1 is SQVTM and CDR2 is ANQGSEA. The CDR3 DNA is TGCAGCGTTGAAGATGGTAGTCAGGGGGTGTATGGCTACACCTTC. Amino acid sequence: CSVEDGSQGVYGYTF.

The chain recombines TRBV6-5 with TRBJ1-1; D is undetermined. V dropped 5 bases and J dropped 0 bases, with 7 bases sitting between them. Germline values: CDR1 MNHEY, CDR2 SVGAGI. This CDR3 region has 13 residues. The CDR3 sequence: CASSNGVNTEAFF. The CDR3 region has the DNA TGTGCCAGCAGTAACGGAGTGAACACTGAAGCTTTCTTT.

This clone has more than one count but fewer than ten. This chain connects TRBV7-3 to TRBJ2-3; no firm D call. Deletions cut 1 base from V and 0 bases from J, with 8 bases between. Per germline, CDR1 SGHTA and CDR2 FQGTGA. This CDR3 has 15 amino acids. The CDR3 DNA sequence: TGTGCCAGCAGCTTAAGTGAACAGAGCACAGATACGCAGTATTTT. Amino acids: CASSLSEQSTDTQYF.

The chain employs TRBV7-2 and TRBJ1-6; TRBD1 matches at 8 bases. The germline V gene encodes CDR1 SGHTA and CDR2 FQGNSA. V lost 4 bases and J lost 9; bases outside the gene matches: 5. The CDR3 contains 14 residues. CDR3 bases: TGTGCCAGCAGCTCGGACAGGGTTCGTTCACCCCTCCACTTT. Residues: CASSSDRVRSPLHF.